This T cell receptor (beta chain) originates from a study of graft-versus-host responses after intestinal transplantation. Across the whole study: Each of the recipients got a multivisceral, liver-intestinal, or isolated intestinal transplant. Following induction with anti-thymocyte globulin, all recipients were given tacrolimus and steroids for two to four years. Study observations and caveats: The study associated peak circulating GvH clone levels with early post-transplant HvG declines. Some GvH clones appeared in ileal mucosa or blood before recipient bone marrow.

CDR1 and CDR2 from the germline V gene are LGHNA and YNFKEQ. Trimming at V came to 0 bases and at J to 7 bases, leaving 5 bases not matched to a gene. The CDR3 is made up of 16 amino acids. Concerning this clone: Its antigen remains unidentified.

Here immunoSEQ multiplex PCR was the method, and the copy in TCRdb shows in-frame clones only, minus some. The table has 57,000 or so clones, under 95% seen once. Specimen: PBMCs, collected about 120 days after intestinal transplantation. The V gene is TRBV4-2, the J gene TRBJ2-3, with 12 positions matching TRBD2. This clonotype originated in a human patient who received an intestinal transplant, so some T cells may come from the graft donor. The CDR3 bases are TGTGCCAGCAGCCAAGAGGCTAGCGGGGGGGGTTATACGCAGTATTTT. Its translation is CASSQEASGGGYTQYF.